These T cell receptor beta chains were read from a single sample in a study of blood T cell repertoires in COVID-19. The assay was immunoSEQ multiplex PCR, and TCRdb's table has in-frame clones only and misses some. The sample includes 220,000 or so clones, about 83% of them seen just once. The source material was PBMCs or T cells enriched from blood (not recorded which). These receptor sequences come from a woman aged 40 to 49 who had recovered from COVID-19. CDR3s include the opening cysteine and the closing phenylalanine or tryptophan. A D gene is named only where the DNA matches it firmly. Clone size is not always given. Where it is, it says once, few, many or a class for expanded clones.

.	.	TRBV19	TRBJ1-5	CASSKIGGGAQPQHF	TGTGCCAGTAGTAAAATCGGGGGAGGTGCTCAGCCCCAGCATTTT
.	.	TRBV19	TRBJ2-1	CASSTGTLWDEQFF	TGTGCCAGTAGTACTGGGACTCTCTGGGATGAGCAGTTCTTC
TRBD1	.	TRBV6-1	TRBJ1-1	CASSEKRTGGTEAFF	TGTGCCAGCAGTGAAAAGAGGACAGGCGGCACTGAAGCTTTCTTT
TRBD2	.	TRBV28	TRBJ2-7	CAATRASGLAPPGEQYF	TGTGCCGCTACCAGGGCTAGCGGCTTAGCCCCACCGGGGGAGCAGTACTTC
TRBD2	.	TRBV18	TRBJ2-3	CASSSVSSGSTDTQYF	TGTGCCAGCTCATCCGTCTCTAGCGGGAGCACAGATACGCAGTATTTT
.	.	TRBV5-1	TRBJ2-3	CASSLPGTDTQYF	TGCGCCAGCAGCTTGCCAGGCACAGATACGCAGTATTTT
.	.	TRBV30	TRBJ2-2	CAWRRAWGQGTGELFF	TGTGCCTGGAGGAGAGCCTGGGGGCAAGGCACCGGGGAGCTGTTTTTT
.	.	TRBV30	TRBJ1-1	CAWSAFLNTEAFF	TGTGCCTGGAGTGCCTTCTTGAACACTGAAGCTTTCTTT
.	.	TRBV28	TRBJ1-2	CASSLVAGSYGYTF	TGTGCCAGCAGTTTAGTGGCAGGGTCATATGGCTACACCTTC
TRBD2	few	TRBV13	TRBJ2-1	CASSLRLAGAIDEQFF	TGTGCCAGCAGCTTACGACTAGCGGGAGCGATCGATGAGCAGTTCTTC
.	.	TRBV6-1	TRBJ2-1	CASSEGGLTRGEFF	TGTGCCAGCAGTGAAGGCGGCCTGACTAGAGGGGAGTTCTTC
TRBD1	.	TRBV19	TRBJ2-5	CASSIGAGGQETQYF	TGTGCCAGTAGTATCGGGGCAGGGGGCCAAGAGACCCAGTACTTC
.	.	TRBV24-1	TRBJ2-2	CATSDRTENTGELFF	TGTGCCACCAGTGACAGGACAGAGAACACCGGGGAGCTGTTTTTT
.	.	TRBV29-1	TRBJ2-1	CSVEPSRSRSNDEQFF	TGCAGCGTTGAACCTTCTAGGTCAAGAAGTAATGATGAGCAGTTCTTC
.	.	TRBV30	TRBJ1-1	CAWSVSRGTEAFF	TGTGCCTGGAGTGTAAGCCGGGGAACTGAAGCTTTCTTT
.	.	TRBV5-1	TRBJ1-6	CASSYSLNGNSPLHF	TGCGCCAGCAGCTATTCGCTCAACGGGAATTCACCCCTCCACTTT
.	.	TRBV4-3	TRBJ1-2	CASSQDRSSRDGYTF	TGCGCCAGCAGCCAAGACAGAAGTTCGAGGGATGGCTACACCTTC
TRBD2	.	TRBV7-8	TRBJ2-1	CASSPRLAVYNEQFF	TGTGCCAGCAGCCCTAGACTAGCGGTGTACAATGAGCAGTTCTTC
TRBD1	.	TRBV19	TRBJ2-5	CASSGGTGVYRETQYF	TGTGCCAGTAGTGGCGGGACAGGGGTTTACAGAGAGACCCAGTACTTC
.	.	TRBV18	TRBJ2-1	CASSPPGAALYNEQFF	TGTGCCAGCTCACCTCCGGGAGCGGCCCTCTACAATGAGCAGTTCTTC
.	.	TRBV5-4	TRBJ2-1	CASSQSPEYNEQFF	TGTGCCAGCAGCCAATCCCCGGAGTACAATGAGCAGTTCTTC
TRBD2	.	TRBV27	TRBJ2-7	CASSLAGAGEQYF	TGTGCCAGCAGTTTAGCGGGAGCGGGAGAGCAGTACTTC
TRBD2	once	TRBV6-1	TRBJ2-5	CASSGPSGRALPETQYF	TGTGCCAGCAGTGGTCCTAGCGGGAGGGCCCTTCCCGAGACCCAGTACTTC
.	.	TRBV19	TRBJ2-1	CASSPRVREDEQFF	TGTGCCAGTAGTCCGAGGGTGCGGGAAGATGAGCAGTTCTTC
.	.	TRBV5-1	TRBJ1-1	CASSWDNSEAFF	TGCGCCAGCAGCTGGGACAACAGTGAAGCTTTCTTT
TRBD2	.	TRBV9	TRBJ2-2	CASSPLAGGTGELFF	TGTGCCAGCAGCCCACTAGCGGGAGGCACCGGGGAGCTGTTTTTT
.	.	TRBV5-1	TRBJ2-5	CASSLDPGETQYF	TGCGCCAGCAGCTTAGATCCAGGAGAGACCCAGTACTTC
TRBD1	.	TRBV25-1	TRBJ1-2	CASSASIQGAYGYTF	TGTGCCAGCAGTGCCAGTATACAGGGGGCCTATGGCTACACCTTC
.	few	TRBV6-5	TRBJ2-2	CASRFYTGELFF	TGTGCCAGCAGATTCTACACCGGGGAGCTGTTTTTT
TRBD2	.	TRBV5-1	TRBJ2-1	CASSSTSGALTEQFF	TGCGCCAGCAGCTCGACTAGCGGGGCCCTCACTGAGCAGTTCTTC
TRBD2	.	TRBV24-1	TRBJ2-1	CATSTRLAGTSSYNEQFF	TGTGCCACCAGCACCAGACTAGCGGGCACGAGCTCCTACAATGAGCAGTTCTTC
.	.	TRBV19	TRBJ1-5	CASSILGRGGQPQHF	TGTGCCAGTAGTATCCTGGGGAGGGGCGGTCAGCCCCAGCATTTT
.	.	TRBV5-1	TRBJ2-5	CASKKLPGETQYF	TGCGCCAGCAAAAAACTACCTGGGGAGACCCAGTACTTC
TRBD2	.	TRBV15	TRBJ2-5	CATSRAAAGGETQYF	TGTGCCACCAGCAGAGCGGCGGCGGGAGGAGAGACCCAGTACTTC
.	.	TRBV4-1	TRBJ2-5	CASSQGPRKGQETQYF	TGCGCCAGCAGCCAAGGGCCTAGAAAAGGCCAAGAGACCCAGTACTTC
.	.	TRBV6-6	TRBJ2-3	CASSYSLSTDTQYF	TGTGCCAGCAGTTACTCGCTAAGCACAGATACGCAGTATTTT
.	.	TRBV7-2	TRBJ1-5	CASSLRQDRFMQPQHF	TGTGCCAGCAGCTTAAGACAGGACCGGTTTATGCAGCCCCAGCATTTT
TRBD1	.	TRBV18	TRBJ1-2	CASSPDQGAYGYTF	TGTGCCAGCTCACCTGATCAGGGGGCGTATGGCTACACCTTC
.	.	TRBV7-3	TRBJ2-7	CASSLDSSYEQYF	TGTGCCAGCAGCCTGGACAGTTCCTACGAGCAGTACTTC
TRBD1	.	TRBV28	TRBJ1-1	CASSLDQGGNTEAFF	TGTGCCAGCAGTTTGGATCAGGGGGGAAACACTGAAGCTTTCTTT